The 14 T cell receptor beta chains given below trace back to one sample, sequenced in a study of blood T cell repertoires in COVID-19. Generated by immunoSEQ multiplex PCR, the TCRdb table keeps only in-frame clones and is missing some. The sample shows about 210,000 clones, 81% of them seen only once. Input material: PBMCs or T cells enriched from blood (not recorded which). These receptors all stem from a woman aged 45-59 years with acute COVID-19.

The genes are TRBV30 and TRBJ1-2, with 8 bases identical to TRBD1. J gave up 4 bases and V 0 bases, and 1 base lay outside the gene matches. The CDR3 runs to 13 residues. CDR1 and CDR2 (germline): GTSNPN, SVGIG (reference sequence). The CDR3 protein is CAWSVQGGYGYTF. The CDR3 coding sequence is TGTGCCTGGAGTGTACAGGGGGGCTATGGCTACACCTTC.

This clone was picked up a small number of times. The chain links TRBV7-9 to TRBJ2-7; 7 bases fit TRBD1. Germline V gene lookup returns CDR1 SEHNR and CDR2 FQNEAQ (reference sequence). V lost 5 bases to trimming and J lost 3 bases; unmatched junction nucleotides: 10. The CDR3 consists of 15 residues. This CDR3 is CASSLSPGQSYEQYF. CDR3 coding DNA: TGTGCCAGCAGCCTTAGCCCGGGACAGAGCTACGAGCAGTACTTC.

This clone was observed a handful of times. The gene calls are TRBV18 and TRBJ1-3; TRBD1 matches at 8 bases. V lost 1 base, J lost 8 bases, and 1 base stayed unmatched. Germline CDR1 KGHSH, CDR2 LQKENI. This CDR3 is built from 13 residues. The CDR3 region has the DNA TGTGCCAGCTCACCACAACAGGGGGACACCATATATTTT. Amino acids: CASSPQQGDTIYF.

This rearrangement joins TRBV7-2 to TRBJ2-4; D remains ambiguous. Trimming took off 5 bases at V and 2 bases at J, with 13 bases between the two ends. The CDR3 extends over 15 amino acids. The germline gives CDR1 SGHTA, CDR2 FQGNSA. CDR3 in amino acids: CASSQSLEPKNIQYF. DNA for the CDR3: TGTGCCAGCAGCCAATCATTAGAGCCCAAAAACATTCAGTACTTC. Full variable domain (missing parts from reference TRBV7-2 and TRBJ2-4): GAGVSQSPSNKVTEKGKDVELRCDPISGHTALYWYRQSLGQGLEFLIYFQGNSAPDKSGLPSDRFSAERTGGSVSTLTIQRTQQEDSAVYLCASSQSLEPKNIQYFGAGTRLSVL.

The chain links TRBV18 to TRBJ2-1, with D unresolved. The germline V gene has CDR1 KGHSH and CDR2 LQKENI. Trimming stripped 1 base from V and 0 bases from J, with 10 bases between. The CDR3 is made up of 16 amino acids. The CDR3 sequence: CASSPLGLGSYNEQFF. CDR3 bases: TGTGCCAGCTCACCACTTGGGCTGGGCTCCTACAATGAGCAGTTCTTC.

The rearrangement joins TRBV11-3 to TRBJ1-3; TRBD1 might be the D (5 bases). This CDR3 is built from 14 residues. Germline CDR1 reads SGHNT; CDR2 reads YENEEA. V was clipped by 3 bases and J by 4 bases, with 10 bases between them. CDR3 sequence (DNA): TGTGCCAGCAGCTTCCAGGGTACGGGAAACACCATATATTTT. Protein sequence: CASSFQGTGNTIYF.

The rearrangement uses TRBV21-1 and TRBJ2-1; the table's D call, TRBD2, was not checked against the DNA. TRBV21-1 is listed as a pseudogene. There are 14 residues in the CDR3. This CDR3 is CASNGTGRTNEQFF. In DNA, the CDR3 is TGTGCCAGCAACGGGACTGGACGGACCAATGAGCAGTTCTTC.

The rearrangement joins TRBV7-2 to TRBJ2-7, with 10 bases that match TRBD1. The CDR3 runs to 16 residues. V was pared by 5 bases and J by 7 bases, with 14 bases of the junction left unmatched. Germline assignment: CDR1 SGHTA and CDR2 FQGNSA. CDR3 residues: CASSPAPGQGLLEQYF. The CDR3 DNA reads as TGTGCCAGCAGCCCAGCGCCGGGACAGGGGTTATTAGAGCAGTACTTC.

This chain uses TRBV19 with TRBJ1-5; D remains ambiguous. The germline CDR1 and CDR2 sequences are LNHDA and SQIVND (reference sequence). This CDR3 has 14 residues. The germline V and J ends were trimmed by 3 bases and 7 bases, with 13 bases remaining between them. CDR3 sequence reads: CASSILSGPQPQHF. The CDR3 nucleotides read TGTGCCAGTAGTATCTTAAGCGGGCCGCAGCCCCAGCATTTT.

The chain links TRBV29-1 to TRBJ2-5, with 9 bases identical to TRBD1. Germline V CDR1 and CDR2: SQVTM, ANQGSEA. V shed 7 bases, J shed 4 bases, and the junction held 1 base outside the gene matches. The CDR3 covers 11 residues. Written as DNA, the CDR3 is TGCAGCGCGGACAGGGGAGAGACCCAGTACTTC. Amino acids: CSADRGETQYF.

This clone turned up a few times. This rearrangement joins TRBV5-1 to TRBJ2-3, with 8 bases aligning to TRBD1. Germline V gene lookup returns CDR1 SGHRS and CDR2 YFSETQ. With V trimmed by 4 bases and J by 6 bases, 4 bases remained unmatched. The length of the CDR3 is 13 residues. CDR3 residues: CASSLRQGDTQYF. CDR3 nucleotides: TGCGCCAGCAGCCTCCGACAGGGGGATACGCAGTATTTT.

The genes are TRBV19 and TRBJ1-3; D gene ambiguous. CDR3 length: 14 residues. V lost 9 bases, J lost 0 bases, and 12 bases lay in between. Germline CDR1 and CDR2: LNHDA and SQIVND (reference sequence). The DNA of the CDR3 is TGTGCCAGCTCTAGAGGGAACTCTGGAAACACCATATATTTT. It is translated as CASSRGNSGNTIYF.

DNA of the CDR3: TGTGCCAGCAGCCTTAGACAGGCCTCCTATAATTCACCCCTCCACTTT. This gives the protein CASSLRQASYNSPLHF. The gene calls are TRBV7-2 and TRBJ1-6; possibly TRBD1 for D (6 bases). The ends were cut back, 5 bases at V and 0 bases at J, with 11 bases in the middle. The CDR3 covers 16 residues. Germline V gene sequence: CDR1 SGHTA, CDR2 FQGNSA.

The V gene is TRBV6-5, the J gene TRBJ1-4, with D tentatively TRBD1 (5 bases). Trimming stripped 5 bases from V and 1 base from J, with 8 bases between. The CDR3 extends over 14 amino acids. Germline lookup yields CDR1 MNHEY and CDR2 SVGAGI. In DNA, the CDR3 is TGTGCCAGCAGTACAGGTGGAACTAATGAAAAACTGTTTTTT. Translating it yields CASSTGGTNEKLFF.